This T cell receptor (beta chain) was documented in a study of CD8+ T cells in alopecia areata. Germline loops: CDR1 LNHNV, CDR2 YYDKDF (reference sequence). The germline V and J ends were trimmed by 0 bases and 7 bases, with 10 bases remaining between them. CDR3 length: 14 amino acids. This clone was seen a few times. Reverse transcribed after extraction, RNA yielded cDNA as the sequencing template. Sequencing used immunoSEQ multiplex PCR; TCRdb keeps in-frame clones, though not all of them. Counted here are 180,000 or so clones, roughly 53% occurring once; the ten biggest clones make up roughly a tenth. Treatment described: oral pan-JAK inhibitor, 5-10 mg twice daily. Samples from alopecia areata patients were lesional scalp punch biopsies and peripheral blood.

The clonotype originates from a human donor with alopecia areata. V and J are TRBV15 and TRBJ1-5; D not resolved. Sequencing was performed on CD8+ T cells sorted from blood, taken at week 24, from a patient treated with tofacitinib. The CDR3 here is CATSRDGREQPQHF. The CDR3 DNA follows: TGTGCCACCAGCAGAGACGGACGGGAGCAGCCCCAGCATTTT.